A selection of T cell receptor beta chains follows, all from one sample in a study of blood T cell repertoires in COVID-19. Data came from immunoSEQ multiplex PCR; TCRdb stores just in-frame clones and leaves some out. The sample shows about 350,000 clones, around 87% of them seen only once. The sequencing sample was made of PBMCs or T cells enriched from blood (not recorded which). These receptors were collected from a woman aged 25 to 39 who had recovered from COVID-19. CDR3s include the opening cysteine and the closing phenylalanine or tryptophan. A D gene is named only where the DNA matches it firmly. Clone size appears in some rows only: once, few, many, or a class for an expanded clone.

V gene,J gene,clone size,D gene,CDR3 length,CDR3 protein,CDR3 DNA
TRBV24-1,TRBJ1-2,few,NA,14,CATSDSGSNYGYTF,TGTGCCACCAGTGATTCAGGGTCTAACTATGGCTACACCTTC
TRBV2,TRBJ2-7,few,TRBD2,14,CATRSGGTFYEQYF,TGTGCCACCAGAAGCGGGGGGACTTTCTACGAGCAGTACTTC
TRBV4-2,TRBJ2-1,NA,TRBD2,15,CASSQGAGGSNEQFF,TGTGCCAGCAGCCAAGGGGCGGGGGGGAGCAATGAGCAGTTCTTC
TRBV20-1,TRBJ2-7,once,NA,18,CSASVVRVAGATTLEQYF,TGCAGTGCTAGTGTCGTGCGAGTCGCGGGGGCAACCACCCTCGAGCAGTACTTC
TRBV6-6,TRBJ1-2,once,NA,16,CASKDGVARANYGYTF,TGTGCCAGCAAAGACGGGGTAGCGAGGGCTAACTATGGCTACACCTTC
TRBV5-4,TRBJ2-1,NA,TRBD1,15,CASSLEQGAYNEQFF,TGTGCCAGCAGCTTGGAACAGGGGGCCTACAATGAGCAGTTCTTC
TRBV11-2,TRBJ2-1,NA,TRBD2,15,CASSLWAGGRNEQFF,TGTGCCAGCAGCTTATGGGCGGGGGGGCGGAATGAGCAGTTCTTC
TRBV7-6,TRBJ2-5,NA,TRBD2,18,CASSPSPLAGGVGETQYF,TGTGCCAGCAGCCCTAGCCCCCTAGCGGGGGGGGTGGGGGAGACCCAGTACTTC
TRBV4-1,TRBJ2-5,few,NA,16,CASSQDPGGLWETQYF,TGCGCCAGCAGCCAAGATCCGGGGGGCCTTTGGGAGACCCAGTACTTC
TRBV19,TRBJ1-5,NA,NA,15,CASSIPRARTQPQHF,TGTGCCAGTAGTATACCCAGGGCCCGGACCCAGCCCCAGCATTTT
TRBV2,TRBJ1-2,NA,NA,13,CASNLRANYGYTF,TGTGCCAGCAACCTCCGAGCTAACTATGGCTACACCTTC
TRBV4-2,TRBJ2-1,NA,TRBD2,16,CASSQGLAGGQGEQFF,TGTGCCAGCAGCCAAGGACTAGCGGGGGGCCAGGGGGAGCAGTTCTTC
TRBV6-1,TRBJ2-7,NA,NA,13,CASSEAQPYEQYF,TGTGCCAGCAGTGAAGCACAACCCTACGAGCAGTACTTC
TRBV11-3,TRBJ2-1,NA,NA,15,CASSLDPDSYNEQFF,TGTGCCAGCAGCTTAGATCCAGACTCCTACAATGAGCAGTTCTTC
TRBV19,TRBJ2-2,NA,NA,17,CASSMGGRGSDAGELFF,TGTGCCAGTAGTATGGGGGGAAGGGGCTCGGATGCCGGGGAGCTGTTTTTT
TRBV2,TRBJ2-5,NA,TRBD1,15,CASSNQGEPQETQYF,TGTGCCAGCAGTAATCAGGGGGAGCCCCAAGAGACCCAGTACTTC
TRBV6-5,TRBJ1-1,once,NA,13,CASIRIGGTEAFF,TGTGCCAGCATCCGGATCGGAGGCACTGAAGCTTTCTTT
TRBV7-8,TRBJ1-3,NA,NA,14,CASSLASAGNTIYF,TGTGCCAGCAGCTTAGCGTCGGCTGGAAACACCATATATTTT
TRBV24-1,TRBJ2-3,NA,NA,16,CATSDRDGHSTDTQYF,TGTGCCACCAGTGACCGCGACGGACATAGCACAGATACGCAGTATTTT
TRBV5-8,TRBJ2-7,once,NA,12,CASSLRTYEQYF,TGTGCCAGCAGCTTGAGGACTTACGAGCAGTACTTC
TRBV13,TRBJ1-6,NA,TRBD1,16,CASRGQGSGQDLPLHF,TGTGCCAGCAGGGGACAGGGTTCGGGTCAGGATTTACCCCTCCACTTT
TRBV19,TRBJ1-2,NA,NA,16,CASSTSGTLKNYGYTF,TGTGCCAGTAGTACATCCGGGACACTGAAAAACTATGGCTACACCTTC
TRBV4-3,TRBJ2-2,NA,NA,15,CASSQAAGPTGELFF,TGCGCCAGCAGCCAAGCCGCAGGGCCCACCGGGGAGCTGTTTTTT
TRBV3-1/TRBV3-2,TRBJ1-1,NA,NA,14,CASSYGRGGTEAFF,TGTGCCAGCAGCTACGGACGGGGGGGGACTGAAGCTTTCTTT
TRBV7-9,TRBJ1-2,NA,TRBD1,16,CASSPWDRAANNGYTF,TGTGCCAGCAGCCCCTGGGACAGGGCCGCTAACAATGGCTACACCTTC
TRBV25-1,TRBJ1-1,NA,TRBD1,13,CASSERTGHEAFF,TGTGCCAGCAGTGAGAGGACAGGCCATGAAGCTTTCTTT
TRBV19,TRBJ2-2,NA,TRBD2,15,CASSIRGGGTGELFF,TGTGCCAGTAGTATAAGGGGCGGGGGCACCGGGGAGCTGTTTTTT
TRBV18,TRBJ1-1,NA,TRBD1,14,CASSIQGMNTEAFF,TGTGCCAGCTCAATACAGGGGATGAACACTGAAGCTTTCTTT
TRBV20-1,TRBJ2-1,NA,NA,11,CSASESREQFF,TGCAGTGCTAGCGAGTCAAGAGAGCAGTTCTTC
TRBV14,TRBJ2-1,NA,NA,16,CASSPPGQISYNEQFF,TGTGCCAGCAGCCCGCCAGGACAGATCTCCTACAATGAGCAGTTCTTC
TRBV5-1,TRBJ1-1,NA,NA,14,CASSVRTGNTEAFF,TGCGCCAGCAGCGTGAGGACTGGGAACACTGAAGCTTTCTTT
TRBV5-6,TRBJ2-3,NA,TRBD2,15,CASSFSGGATDTQYF,TGTGCCAGCAGCTTTAGCGGGGGGGCGACAGATACGCAGTATTTT
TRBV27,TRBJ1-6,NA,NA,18,CASSLRDYRGTYNSPLHF,TGTGCCAGCAGTTTACGGGACTACCGCGGAACCTATAATTCACCCCTCCACTTT
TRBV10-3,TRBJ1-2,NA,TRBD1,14,CAISESGQNDGYTF,TGTGCCATCAGTGAGTCGGGACAGAATGATGGCTACACCTTC
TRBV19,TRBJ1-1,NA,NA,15,CASRLRLGTVTEAFF,TGTGCCAGTAGACTCCGGCTGGGCACCGTCACTGAAGCTTTCTTT
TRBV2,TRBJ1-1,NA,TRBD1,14,CASSDPDRDTEAFF,TGTGCCAGCAGTGATCCCGACAGGGACACTGAAGCTTTCTTT
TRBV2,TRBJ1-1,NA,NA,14,CASSGEGRGTEAFF,TGTGCCAGCAGTGGGGAAGGCAGGGGCACTGAAGCTTTCTTT
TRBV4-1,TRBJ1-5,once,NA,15,CASSQMVGGDQPQHF,TGCGCCAGCAGCCAGATGGTGGGAGGGGACCAGCCCCAGCATTTT
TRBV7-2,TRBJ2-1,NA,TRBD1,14,CASSRRQGSNEQFF,TGTGCCAGCAGCCGCCGACAGGGGTCGAATGAGCAGTTCTTC
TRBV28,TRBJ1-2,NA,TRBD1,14,CASSLSGQGYGYTF,TGTGCCAGCAGTTTATCCGGACAGGGCTATGGCTACACCTTC
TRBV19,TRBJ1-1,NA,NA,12,CASTRGGTEAFF,TGTGCCAGTACTAGGGGGGGTACTGAAGCTTTCTTT
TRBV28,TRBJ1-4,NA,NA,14,CASSSRTGNEKLFF,TGTGCCAGCAGCTCCCGCACGGGGAATGAAAAACTGTTTTTT
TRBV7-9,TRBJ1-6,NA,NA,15,CASSSYREGISPLHF,TGTGCCAGCAGCTCCTATCGGGAAGGCATTTCACCCCTCCACTTT
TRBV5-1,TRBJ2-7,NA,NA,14,CASSALGHLYEQYF,TGCGCCAGCAGCGCCTTAGGACACCTATACGAGCAGTACTTC
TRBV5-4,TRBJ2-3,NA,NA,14,CASSLLSSTDTQYF,TGTGCCAGCAGCTTACTTTCTAGCACAGATACGCAGTATTTT
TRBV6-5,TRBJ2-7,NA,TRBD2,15,CASSFGTSGSYEQYF,TGTGCCAGCAGTTTCGGGACTAGCGGTTCCTACGAGCAGTACTTC
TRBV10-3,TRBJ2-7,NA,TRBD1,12,CAIEGTGAEQYF,TGTGCCATCGAGGGGACAGGGGCCGAGCAGTACTTC
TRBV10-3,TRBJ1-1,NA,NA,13,CAITGGTNTEAFF,TGTGCCATCACTGGGGGCACGAACACTGAAGCTTTCTTT
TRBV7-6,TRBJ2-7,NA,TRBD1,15,CASSLAAGGLGEQYF,TGTGCCAGCAGCTTAGCGGCAGGGGGCTTGGGGGAGCAGTACTTC
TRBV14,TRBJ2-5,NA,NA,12,CASRSERETQYF,TGTGCCAGCAGATCCGAGAGGGAGACCCAGTACTTC
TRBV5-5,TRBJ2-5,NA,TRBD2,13,CASSGTSGETQYF,TGTGCCAGCAGTGGGACTAGCGGAGAGACCCAGTACTTC
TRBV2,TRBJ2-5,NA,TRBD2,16,CASSPFSSGPQETQYF,TGTGCCAGCAGTCCTTTCTCTAGCGGACCCCAAGAGACCCAGTACTTC
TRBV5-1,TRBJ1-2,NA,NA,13,CASSLGGLRGYTF,TGCGCCAGCAGCTTAGGGGGATTAAGGGGCTACACCTTC